Listed here are 9 T cell receptor beta chains from one sample, sequenced in a study of long-term antiretroviral therapy in people with HIV. With survey level as its setting, the immunoSEQ assay was v3.0. This table comes from immunoSEQ multiplex PCR, and its TCRdb copy is limited to in-frame clones, with some not included. The sample shows 25,000 to 35,000 clones, about nine tenths of them seen only once. Material: unsorted PBMCs, obtained 3.2 years before starting antiretroviral therapy. These receptors originate from a man in his fifties or sixties with HIV.

Points on this clone: The same CDR3 is also encoded by other DNA sequences in this sample. CDR3 amino acids: CASSLGTNNEQFF. As DNA, the CDR3 is TGCGCCAGCAGCTTGGGCACCAACAATGAGCAGTTCTTC. The J gene is TRBJ2-1, the V gene TRBV5-1; no clear D. The CDR3 totals 13 residues. Trimming stripped 0 bases from V and 5 bases from J, with 6 bases between. CDR1 is SGHRS and CDR2 is YFSETQ in the germline V gene.

The chain combines TRBV2 with TRBJ2-5; D remains unclear. Trimming removed 4 bases at V and 2 bases at J, with 11 bases between. CDR1 is SNHLY and CDR2 is FYNNEI in the germline V gene. The CDR3 sequence is 14 residues long. For the CDR3, the DNA is TGTGCCAGCAGTGTTTCTAGTCCGCAAGAGACCCAGTACTTC. This translates into CASSVSSPQETQYF.

The J gene is TRBJ2-7, the V gene TRBV6-5; possible D gene TRBD2, 5 bases. The V gene's germline CDR1 is MNHEY and CDR2 SVGAGI. The CDR3 totals 15 residues. Between the trimmed V and J ends, which lost 5 bases and 0 bases, there was a span of 14 bases. The CDR3 loop is CASSRPAGYSYEQYF. The CDR3 DNA reads as TGTGCCAGCAGTCGCCCGGCGGGTTACTCCTACGAGCAGTACTTC.

CDR3 sequence: CASSLVGAGGAGELFF. CDR3 bases: TGTGCCAGCAGCTTAGTTGGAGCGGGAGGGGCCGGGGAGCTGTTTTTT. The rearrangement uses TRBV7-8 and TRBJ2-2; TRBD2 matches at 10 bases. This CDR3 spans 16 amino acids. With V trimmed by 1 base and J by 6 bases, 5 bases remained unmatched. Germline V lookup: CDR1 SGHVS, CDR2 FQNEAQ. Full variable domain (missing parts from reference TRBV7-8 and TRBJ2-2): GAGVSQSPRYKVAKRGQDVALRCDPISGHVSLFWYQQALGQGPEFLTYFQNEAQLDKSGLPSDRFFAERPEGSVSTLKIQRTQQEDSAVYLCASSLVGAGGAGELFFGEGSRLTVL.

The CDR3 nucleotides read TGTGCCAGCAGCTCCTCGGTTTCCAACAATGAGCAGTTCTTC. Protein product: CASSSSVSNNEQFF. The V gene is TRBV7-2, the J gene TRBJ2-1, with D unresolved. V lost 4 bases and J 5 bases, leaving 12 bases between the germline ends. The CDR3 consists of 14 residues. The germline V gene encodes CDR1 SGHTA and CDR2 FQGNSA.

This chain connects TRBV19 to TRBJ2-3, with D uncertain. Germline V CDR1 and CDR2: LNHDA, SQIVND (reference sequence). This CDR3 region has 16 residues. The V end lost 0 bases, the J end lost 2 bases, and 12 bases lay between the germline ends. CDR3 in amino acids: CASSIDSNIHTDTQYF. The CDR3, as DNA: TGTGCCAGTAGTATAGATTCAAACATTCACACAGATACGCAGTATTTT. The complete variable domain, with remaining parts taken from reference TRBV19 and TRBJ2-3, reads DGGITQSPKYLFRKEGQNVTLSCEQNLNHDAMYWYRQDPGQGLRLIYYSQIVNDFQKGDIAEGYSVSREKKESFPLTVTSAQKNPTAFYLCASSIDSNIHTDTQYFGPGTRLTVL.

The chain links TRBV6-1 to TRBJ2-3; no reliable D call. From germline, CDR1 is MNHNS and CDR2 SASEGT. This CDR3 has 14 residues. V was trimmed by 5 bases and J by 4 bases, leaving 13 bases between them. CDR3 sequence: CASSLQTVADTQYF. The CDR3 DNA reads TGTGCCAGCAGTCTTCAAACCGTCGCAGATACGCAGTATTTT.

This clone was counted a single time. The chain links TRBV11-3 to TRBJ1-2; no firm D call. The germline V gene has CDR1 SGHNT and CDR2 YENEEA. The length of the CDR3 is 11 residues. Deletions cut 6 bases from V and 8 bases from J, with 10 bases between. CDR3 sequence (DNA): TGTGCCAGCAGGAGGGAATTAGGCTACACCTTC. Translated, it gives CASRRELGYTF. The full variable domain, with the rest looked up from reference TRBV11-3 and TRBJ1-2, is EAGVVQSPRYKIIEKKQPVAFWCNPISGHNTLYWYLQNLGQGPELLIRYENEEAVDDSQLPKDRFSAERLKGVDSTLKIQPAELGDSAVYLCASRRELGYTFGSGTRLTVV.

The CDR3 sequence: CASSLGAQSSYNSPLHF. The DNA of the CDR3 is TGCGCCAGCAGCTTGGGGGCACAGAGCTCCTATAATTCACCCCTCCACTTT. This chain uses TRBV5-1 with TRBJ1-6; D remains ambiguous. The germline CDR1 and CDR2 sequences are SGHRS and YFSETQ. CDR3 length: 17 residues. Between the trimmed V and J ends, which lost 0 bases and 0 bases, there was a span of 10 bases.